The table lists the clone carrying this T cell receptor beta chain with many counts. Antigen unknown. The sample is drawn from a study of identical twins. Study-level findings and limits: Within monozygotic twins, out-of-frame TCR alpha sharing was underestimated by the models.

Unique molecular identifiers were present on the cDNA, and a universal primer site came from template switching. Each CDR3 protein is one row after TCRdb ran MiXCR on the 5' RACE reads. The table includes 450,000 or so distinct CDR3 sequences, 14% detected once. From germline, CDR1 is SQVTM and CDR2 ANQGSEA. Trimming pared 6 bases from V and 2 bases from J, leaving 8 bases between. The length of the CDR3 is 13 residues. These data were likewise used in another study, on yellow fever vaccine responses in identical twins.

Sequenced: CD4+ T cells sorted from blood. This rearrangement joins TRBV29-1 to TRBJ2-6; weak D call: TRBD1 (5 bases). The clonotype comes from a woman aged 18-29 years in good health. CDR3 in amino acids: CSVSRAGANVLTF. CDR3 DNA sequence: TGCAGCGTGAGCAGGGCTGGGGCCAACGTCCTGACTTTC.